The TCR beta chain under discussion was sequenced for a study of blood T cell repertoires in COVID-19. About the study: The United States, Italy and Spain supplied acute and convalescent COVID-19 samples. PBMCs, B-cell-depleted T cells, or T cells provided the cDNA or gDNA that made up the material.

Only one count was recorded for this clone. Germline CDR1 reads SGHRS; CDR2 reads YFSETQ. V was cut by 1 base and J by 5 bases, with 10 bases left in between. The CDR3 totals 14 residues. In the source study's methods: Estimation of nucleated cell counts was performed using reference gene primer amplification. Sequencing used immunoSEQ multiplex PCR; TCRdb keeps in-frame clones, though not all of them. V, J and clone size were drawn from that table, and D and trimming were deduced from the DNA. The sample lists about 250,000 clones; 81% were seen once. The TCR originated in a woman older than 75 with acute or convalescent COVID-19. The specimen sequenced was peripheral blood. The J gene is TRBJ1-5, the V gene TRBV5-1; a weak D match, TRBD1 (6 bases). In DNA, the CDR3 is TGCGCCAGCAGCTTGATCGCAGGGGATCAGCCCCAGCATTTT. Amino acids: CASSLIAGDQPQHF.